This T cell receptor (beta chain) stems from a study of T cells in Graves' hyperthyroidism and ophthalmopathy. Amplified TCR beta CDR3 regions came from RNA transcripts. Researchers ran a first-round RT-PCR on the TCR CDR3 using the HTBI primer set. In TCRdb, the multiplex PCR reads were re-called with MiXCR into one record per CDR3 protein. The data contain fewer than 350,000 distinct CDR3 sequences, approximately 22% of them singletons. Lactation, pregnancy, other autoimmune disease or uncontrolled infection led to exclusion of patients. Diagnosing involved the use of clinical symptoms, serum thyroxine and TRAb, thyroid ultrasound and orbital computed tomography. A note on this clonotype: As the CDR3 is not closed by the conserved phenylalanine or tryptophan, this likely results from a read error.

Material: blood. The origin of this receptor is a woman between 45 and 65 years old with Graves' hyperthyroidism.

CDR3 nucleotides: TGTGCCAGCAGTTCTCGTGTCGCTGGAAACACCATATATCTT. Protein: CASSSRVAGNTIYL. This chain links TRBV28 with TRBJ1-3; unclear D gene. The CDR3 totals 14 residues. Germline V lookup: CDR1 MDHEN, CDR2 SYDVKM. Between the trimmed V and J ends, which lost 4 bases and 2 bases, there was a span of 9 bases.